This TCR beta chain emerged from a study of CD8 T cells in Susac syndrome. Random hexamers were used to reverse transcribe 0.5 to 1 ug of RNA. With immunoSEQ multiplex PCR, TCR beta CDR3 was amplified across 54 Vbeta and 13 Jbeta. TCRdb re-analysed the immunoSEQ multiplex PCR reads in MiXCR, keeping a single row per CDR3 protein. This sample has around 200,000 distinct CDR3 sequences, with roughly 92% found just once. CD8+ and CD4+ T cells from blood underwent TCR beta sequencing. Between the trimmed V and J ends, which lost 6 bases and 4 bases, there was a span of 9 bases. The germline gives CDR1 SQVTM, CDR2 ANQGSEA. The CDR3 totals 12 residues.

The sample was CD8+ T cells from PBMCs. The receptor's source is a human donor with multiple sclerosis. The rearrangement joins TRBV29-1 to TRBJ2-2; D is possibly TRBD1 or TRBD2 (6 bases each). Written as DNA, the CDR3 is TGCAGCGTAGAGGGGGGCACCGGGGAGCTGTTTTTT. It is translated as CSVEGGTGELFF.